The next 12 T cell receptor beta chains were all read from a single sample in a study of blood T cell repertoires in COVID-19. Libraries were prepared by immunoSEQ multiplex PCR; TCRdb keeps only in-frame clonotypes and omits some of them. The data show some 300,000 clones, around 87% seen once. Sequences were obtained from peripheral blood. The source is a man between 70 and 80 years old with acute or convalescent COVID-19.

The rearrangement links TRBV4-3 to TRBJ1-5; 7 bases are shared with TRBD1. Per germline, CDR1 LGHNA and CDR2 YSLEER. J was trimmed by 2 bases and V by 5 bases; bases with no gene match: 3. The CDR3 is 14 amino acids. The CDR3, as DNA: TGCGCCAGCAGCGATGGACAGGGCAATCAGCCCCAGCATTTT. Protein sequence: CASSDGQGNQPQHF.

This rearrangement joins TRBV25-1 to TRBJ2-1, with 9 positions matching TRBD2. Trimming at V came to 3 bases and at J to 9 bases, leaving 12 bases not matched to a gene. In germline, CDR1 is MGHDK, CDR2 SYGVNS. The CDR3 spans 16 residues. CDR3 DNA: TGTGCCAGCAGTGACCCTTTTAGCGGGGGATTCAGTGAGCAGTTCTTC. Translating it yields CASSDPFSGGFSEQFF.

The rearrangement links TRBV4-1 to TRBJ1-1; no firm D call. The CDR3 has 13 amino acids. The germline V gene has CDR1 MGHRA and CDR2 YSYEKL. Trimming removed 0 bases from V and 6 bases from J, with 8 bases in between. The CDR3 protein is CASSQDSQAEAFF. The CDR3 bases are TGCGCCAGCAGCCAAGACTCACAAGCTGAAGCTTTCTTT.

The CDR3 protein is CASSVALAGATDTQYF. The CDR3 nucleotides are TGTGCCAGCAGCGTAGCCCTAGCGGGAGCAACAGATACGCAGTATTTT. V usage is TRBV9 and J usage is TRBJ2-3, with 10 positions matching TRBD2. This CDR3 is built from 16 residues. Germline values: CDR1 SGDLS, CDR2 YYNGEE. V was clipped by 0 bases and J by 3 bases; unmatched bases: 4.

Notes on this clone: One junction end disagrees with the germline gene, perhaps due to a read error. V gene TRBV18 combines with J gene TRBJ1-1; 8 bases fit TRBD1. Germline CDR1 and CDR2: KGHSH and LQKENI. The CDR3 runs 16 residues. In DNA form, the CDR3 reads TGTGCCAGCTCCCCACTCCCGGGACAGGAGAACACTGAAGCTTTCTTT. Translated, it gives CASSPLPGQENTEAFF.

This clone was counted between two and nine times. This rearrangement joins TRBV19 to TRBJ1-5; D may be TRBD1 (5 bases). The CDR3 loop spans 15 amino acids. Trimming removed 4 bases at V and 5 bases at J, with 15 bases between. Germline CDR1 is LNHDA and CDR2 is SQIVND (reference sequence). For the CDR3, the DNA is TGTGCCAGTAGTACCCGGGACTTCCCGCATCAGCCCCAGCATTTT. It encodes CASSTRDFPHQPQHF.

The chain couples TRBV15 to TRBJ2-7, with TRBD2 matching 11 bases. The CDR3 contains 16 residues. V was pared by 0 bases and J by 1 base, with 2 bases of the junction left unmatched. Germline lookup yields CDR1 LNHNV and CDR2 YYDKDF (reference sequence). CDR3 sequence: CATSRDLAGGSYEQYF. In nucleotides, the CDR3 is TGTGCCACCAGCAGAGACCTAGCGGGGGGTTCCTACGAGCAGTACTTC. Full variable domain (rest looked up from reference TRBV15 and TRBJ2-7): DAMVIQNPRYQVTQFGKPVTLSCSQTLNHNVMYWYQQKSSQAPKLLFHYYDKDFNNEADTPDNFQSRRPNTSFCFLDIRSPGLGDTAMYLCATSRDLAGGSYEQYFGPGTRLTVT.

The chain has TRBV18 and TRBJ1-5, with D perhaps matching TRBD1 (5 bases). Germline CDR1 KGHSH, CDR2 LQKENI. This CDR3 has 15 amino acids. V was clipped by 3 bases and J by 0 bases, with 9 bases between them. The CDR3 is CASSPAGDSNQPQHF. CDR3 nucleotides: TGTGCCAGCTCACCGGCGGGGGATAGCAATCAGCCCCAGCATTTT.

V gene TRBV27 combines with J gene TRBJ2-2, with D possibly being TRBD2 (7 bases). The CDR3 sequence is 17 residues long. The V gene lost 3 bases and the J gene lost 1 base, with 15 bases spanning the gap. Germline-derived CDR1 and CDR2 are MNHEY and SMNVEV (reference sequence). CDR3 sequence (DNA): TGTGCCAGCAGTTTCCTTAGGGGGGGTCAGAACACCGGGGAGCTGTTTTTT. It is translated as CASSFLRGGQNTGELFF.

CDR3 loop: CASSTPGFNQPQHF. The CDR3 region has the DNA TGTGCCAGCAGTACCCCAGGATTCAATCAGCCCCAGCATTTT. This chain links TRBV28 with TRBJ1-5; D is ambiguous. Trimming removed 5 bases from V and 3 bases from J, with 11 bases in between. The germline V gene encodes CDR1 MDHEN and CDR2 SYDVKM. The CDR3 is 14 residues long.

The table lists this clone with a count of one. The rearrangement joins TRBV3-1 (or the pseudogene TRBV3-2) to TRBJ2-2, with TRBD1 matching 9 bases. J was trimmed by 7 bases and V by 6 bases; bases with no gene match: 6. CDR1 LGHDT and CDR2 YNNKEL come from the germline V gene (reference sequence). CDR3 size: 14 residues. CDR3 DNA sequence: TGTGCCAGCAGGGTACAGGGGGCTGGCGGGGAGCTGTTTTTT. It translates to CASRVQGAGGELFF.

The CDR3, as DNA: TGTGCCAGCAGTACAGGGTCTCATGAGCAGTTCTTC. It is translated as CASSTGSHEQFF. This chain links TRBV27 with TRBJ2-1, with D possibly TRBD1 on 6 matching bases. There are 12 residues in the CDR3. Germline CDR1 and CDR2: MNHEY and SMNVEV (reference sequence). V lost 5 bases and J 8 bases, leaving 10 bases between the germline ends.